A selection of T cell receptor beta chains follows, all from one sample in a study of control samples from healthy donors and cancer patients. The assay was immunoSEQ multiplex PCR, and TCRdb's table has in-frame clones only and misses some. The table lists almost 85,000 clones, around 94% of them singletons, with 4.8% in the top ten. The material sequenced was blood. Every receptor here comes from a woman aged 18-29 years in good health. Each CDR3 is given with its conserved first and last residue. Fields, in order: clone size, V gene, D gene, J gene, CDR3 protein, CDR3 DNA. D genes are given only for firm matches. Some rows mark clone size as missing; the rest say once, few, many or name a class of expanded clone.

abundance: .
v_gene: TRBV18
d_gene: .
j_gene: TRBJ1-1
CDR3aa: CASSPTIFSAVNTEAFF
CDR3nt: TGTGCCAGCTCACCAACGATCTTTTCCGCCGTGAACACTGAAGCTTTCTTT

abundance: .
v_gene: TRBV4-1
d_gene: .
j_gene: TRBJ2-6
CDR3aa: CASSQDRFGGGGPRSGANVLTF
CDR3nt: TGCGCCAGCAGCCAAGATAGGTTCGGGGGCGGGGGACCCCGCTCTGGGGCCAACGTCCTGACTTTC

abundance: .
v_gene: TRBV28
d_gene: TRBD2
j_gene: TRBJ2-3
CDR3aa: CASSWEGTDTQYF
CDR3nt: TGTGCCAGCAGTTGGGAGGGGACAGATACGCAGTATTTT

abundance: .
v_gene: TRBV5-6
d_gene: .
j_gene: TRBJ2-7
CDR3aa: CASSFVNYEQYF
CDR3nt: TGTGCCAGCAGCTTTGTCAACTACGAGCAGTACTTC

abundance: .
v_gene: TRBV7-2
d_gene: .
j_gene: TRBJ2-6
CDR3aa: CASSFQRSRAGANVLTF
CDR3nt: TGTGCCAGCAGCTTTCAGAGATCGCGTGCGGGGGCCAACGTCCTGACTTTC

abundance: .
v_gene: TRBV4-3
d_gene: .
j_gene: TRBJ2-1
CDR3aa: CASSQGGLEGVYNEQFF
CDR3nt: TGCGCCAGCAGCCAAGGAGGGCTCGAGGGAGTATACAATGAGCAGTTCTTC

abundance: once
v_gene: TRBV28
d_gene: .
j_gene: TRBJ2-1
CDR3aa: CASSFQGPYNEQFF
CDR3nt: TGTGCCAGCAGTTTCCAGGGCCCCTACAATGAGCAGTTCTTC

abundance: .
v_gene: TRBV21-1
d_gene: .
j_gene: TRBJ2-5
CDR3aa: CASSKPGISGTQETQYF
CDR3nt: TGTGCCAGCAGCAAACCCGGGATTAGCGGGACCCAAGAGACCCAGTACTTC

abundance: .
v_gene: TRBV2
d_gene: .
j_gene: TRBJ1-2
CDR3aa: CASNAGIDGYTF
CDR3nt: TGTGCCAGCAACGCAGGGATAGATGGCTACACCTTC

abundance: .
v_gene: TRBV7-2
d_gene: TRBD1
j_gene: TRBJ1-5
CDR3aa: CASSLDQGANQPQHF
CDR3nt: TGTGCCAGCAGCTTAGACCAGGGGGCAAATCAGCCCCAGCATTTT

abundance: once
v_gene: TRBV2
d_gene: TRBD1
j_gene: TRBJ1-6
CDR3aa: CASKRDRVNSPLHF
CDR3nt: TGTGCCAGCAAGAGGGACAGGGTGAATTCACCCCTCCACTTT

abundance: once
v_gene: TRBV27
d_gene: TRBD2
j_gene: TRBJ2-7
CDR3aa: CASSPGTSGMQYF
CDR3nt: TGTGCCAGCAGTCCCGGGACTAGCGGGATGCAGTACTTC

abundance: .
v_gene: TRBV11-2
d_gene: .
j_gene: TRBJ1-6
CDR3aa: CASSFRPSSSPLHF
CDR3nt: TGTGCCAGCAGCTTCCGGCCGTCGAGTTCACCCCTCCACTTT

abundance: .
v_gene: TRBV6-2/TRBV6-3
d_gene: TRBD2
j_gene: TRBJ2-1
CDR3aa: CASSPGTSGTRDSYNEQFF
CDR3nt: TGTGCCAGCAGCCCCGGGACTAGCGGGACCCGGGACTCCTACAATGAGCAGTTCTTC

abundance: .
v_gene: TRBV15
d_gene: TRBD1
j_gene: TRBJ1-1
CDR3aa: CATSRGNRGTNTEAFF
CDR3nt: TGTGCCACCAGCAGAGGGAACAGGGGGACGAACACTGAAGCTTTCTTT

abundance: .
v_gene: TRBV6-1
d_gene: .
j_gene: TRBJ2-7
CDR3aa: CASSELSTEQYF
CDR3nt: TGTGCCAGCAGTGAATTAAGCACCGAGCAGTACTTC

abundance: .
v_gene: TRBV27
d_gene: .
j_gene: TRBJ1-6
CDR3aa: CASKLQGSNSPLHF
CDR3nt: TGTGCCAGCAAACTCCAGGGGTCGAATTCACCCCTCCACTTT

abundance: .
v_gene: TRBV11-2
d_gene: .
j_gene: TRBJ1-4
CDR3aa: CASSLRTTEPNEKLFF
CDR3nt: TGTGCCAGCAGCTTACGAACGACAGAACCTAATGAAAAACTGTTTTTT

abundance: once
v_gene: TRBV9
d_gene: .
j_gene: TRBJ2-7
CDR3aa: CASTKGWGSQGEQYF
CDR3nt: TGTGCCAGCACAAAAGGATGGGGGAGTCAGGGCGAGCAGTACTTC

abundance: .
v_gene: TRBV2
d_gene: .
j_gene: TRBJ2-3
CDR3aa: CASSDLVRGITDTQYF
CDR3nt: TGTGCCAGCAGTGATCTGGTTCGGGGGATCACAGATACGCAGTATTTT

abundance: few
v_gene: TRBV2
d_gene: .
j_gene: TRBJ1-5
CDR3aa: CASSEGGPNQPQHF
CDR3nt: TGTGCCAGCAGTGAGGGGGGACCTAATCAGCCCCAGCATTTT

abundance: .
v_gene: TRBV28
d_gene: .
j_gene: TRBJ2-3
CDR3aa: CASSPIRVFGPHTDTQYF
CDR3nt: TGTGCCAGCAGTCCTATCAGGGTTTTCGGTCCGCACACAGATACGCAGTATTTT

abundance: .
v_gene: TRBV5-1
d_gene: .
j_gene: TRBJ1-5
CDR3aa: CASSLEGTPNQPQHF
CDR3nt: TGCGCCAGCAGCTTGGAGGGAACCCCAAATCAGCCCCAGCATTTT

abundance: .
v_gene: TRBV4-3
d_gene: .
j_gene: TRBJ2-7
CDR3aa: CASSQEAASYEQYF
CDR3nt: TGCGCCAGCAGCCAAGAAGCAGCCTCCTACGAGCAGTACTTC

abundance: .
v_gene: TRBV27
d_gene: .
j_gene: TRBJ2-5
CDR3aa: CASSETYEETQYF
CDR3nt: TGTGCCAGCAGTGAGACCTACGAAGAGACCCAGTACTTC

abundance: .
v_gene: TRBV15
d_gene: .
j_gene: TRBJ2-2
CDR3aa: CATSRWTGELFF
CDR3nt: TGTGCCACCAGCAGGTGGACCGGGGAGCTGTTTTTT

abundance: .
v_gene: TRBV27
d_gene: TRBD2
j_gene: TRBJ2-1
CDR3aa: CASSLISGSHGEQFF
CDR3nt: TGTGCCAGCAGTTTGATTAGCGGGAGCCACGGTGAGCAGTTCTTC

abundance: .
v_gene: TRBV4-1
d_gene: .
j_gene: TRBJ2-1
CDR3aa: CASSHVKGSYNEQFF
CDR3nt: TGCGCCAGCAGCCATGTGAAAGGGTCCTACAATGAGCAGTTCTTC

abundance: .
v_gene: TRBV9
d_gene: TRBD1
j_gene: TRBJ1-3
CDR3aa: CASSVAGGMGNTIYF
CDR3nt: TGTGCCAGCAGCGTAGCAGGGGGAATGGGAAACACCATATATTTT

abundance: .
v_gene: TRBV5-4
d_gene: .
j_gene: TRBJ2-7
CDR3aa: CASSLVGRSEQYF
CDR3nt: TGTGCCAGCAGCTTGGTTGGCAGGTCCGAGCAGTACTTC

abundance: .
v_gene: TRBV5-1
d_gene: .
j_gene: TRBJ2-1
CDR3aa: CASRGTSTFPPSYNEQFF
CDR3nt: TGCGCCAGCAGGGGTACCTCCACTTTCCCTCCCTCCTACAATGAGCAGTTCTTC

abundance: .
v_gene: TRBV28
d_gene: .
j_gene: TRBJ1-1
CDR3aa: CASSLVSGQIKAFF
CDR3nt: TGTGCCAGCAGTTTAGTGTCTGGACAGATCAAAGCTTTCTTT

abundance: .
v_gene: TRBV5-1
d_gene: TRBD2
j_gene: TRBJ2-1
CDR3aa: CASSLAAGGGSYNEQFF
CDR3nt: TGCGCCAGCAGCTTAGCGGCGGGGGGTGGCTCCTACAATGAGCAGTTCTTC

abundance: .
v_gene: TRBV9
d_gene: .
j_gene: TRBJ1-4
CDR3aa: CASSVGDETVNEKLFF
CDR3nt: TGTGCCAGCAGCGTAGGCGACGAGACAGTTAATGAAAAACTGTTTTTT

abundance: once
v_gene: TRBV24-1
d_gene: .
j_gene: TRBJ2-6
CDR3aa: CATSDFRGSSGANVLTF
CDR3nt: TGTGCCACCAGTGATTTTAGAGGAAGCTCTGGGGCCAACGTCCTGACTTTC

abundance: .
v_gene: TRBV28
d_gene: .
j_gene: TRBJ1-2
CDR3aa: CASRMLNSNNYGYTF
CDR3nt: TGTGCCAGCCGTATGCTCAATAGTAACAACTATGGCTACACCTTC

abundance: .
v_gene: TRBV28
d_gene: TRBD1
j_gene: TRBJ2-3
CDR3aa: CASSFDRGTDTQYF
CDR3nt: TGTGCCAGCAGTTTTGACAGGGGCACAGATACGCAGTATTTT

abundance: .
v_gene: TRBV18
d_gene: .
j_gene: TRBJ2-1
CDR3aa: CASSPGLDNEQFF
CDR3nt: TGTGCCAGCTCACCTGGACTGGACAATGAGCAGTTCTTC

abundance: .
v_gene: TRBV11-2
d_gene: .
j_gene: TRBJ1-2
CDR3aa: CASSLDIGRVVSNYGYTF
CDR3nt: TGTGCCAGCAGCTTAGATATAGGCAGGGTGGTGTCTAACTATGGCTACACCTTC

abundance: .
v_gene: TRBV27
d_gene: .
j_gene: TRBJ2-4
CDR3aa: CASSYTGPPNIQYF
CDR3nt: TGTGCCAGCAGTTACACCGGGCCCCCGAACATTCAGTACTTC